The entry that follows covers one TCR beta chain sequence. The antigen remains undetermined. TCRdb's table, derived via immunoSEQ multiplex PCR, lists solely in-frame clones and lacks some. Among approximately 170,000 clones, 94% were seen once, and the ten largest hold roughly 5%. The data were obtained in a study of T cell responses to AZD1222 COVID-19 vaccine. Study results and limitations: Just a handful of people given AZD1222 tested seropositive at baseline. Clonal diversity may have been underestimated, and the donors were mostly white British, with more females than males. Repertoires were obtained solely post-peak T cell response.

Trimming stripped 2 bases from V and 4 bases from J, with 6 bases between. Germline CDR1 SGHDT, CDR2 YYEEEE. This CDR3 is built from 12 residues. The material was peripheral blood, obtained 28 days after the second AZD1222 dose. V gene TRBV5-6 combines with J gene TRBJ1-1; D unresolved. The TCR was taken from an adult who received the AZD1222 COVID-19 vaccine. CDR3 in DNA: TGTGCCAGCAGCTTTGGAGGCACTGAAGCTTTCTTT. Translation: CASSFGGTEAFF.